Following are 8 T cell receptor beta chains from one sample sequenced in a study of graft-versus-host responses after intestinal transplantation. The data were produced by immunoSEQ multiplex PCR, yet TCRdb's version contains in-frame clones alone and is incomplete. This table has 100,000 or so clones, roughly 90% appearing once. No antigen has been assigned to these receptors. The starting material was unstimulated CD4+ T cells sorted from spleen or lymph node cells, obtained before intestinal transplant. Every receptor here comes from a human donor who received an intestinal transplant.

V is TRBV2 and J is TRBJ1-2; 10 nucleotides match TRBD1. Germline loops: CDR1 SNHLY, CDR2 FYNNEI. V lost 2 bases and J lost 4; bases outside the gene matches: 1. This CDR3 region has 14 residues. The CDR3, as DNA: TGTGCCAGCAGTGAACGGACAGGGGGCTATGGCTACACCTTC. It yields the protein CASSERTGGYGYTF.

The CDR3 reads CAAQGSSNYGYTF. CDR3 bases: TGTGCCGCACAGGGATCCTCTAACTATGGCTACACCTTC. The gene calls are TRBV6-1 and TRBJ1-2; maybe TRBD1 (6 bases). This CDR3 contains 13 residues. The V end lost 11 bases, the J end lost 0 bases, and 13 bases lay between the germline ends. Germline V gives CDR1 MNHNS, CDR2 SASEGT.

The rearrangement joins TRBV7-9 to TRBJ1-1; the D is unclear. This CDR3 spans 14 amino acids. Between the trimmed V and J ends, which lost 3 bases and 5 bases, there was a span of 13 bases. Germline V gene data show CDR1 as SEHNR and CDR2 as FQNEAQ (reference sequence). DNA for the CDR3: TGTGCCAGCAGCTTTTTAGAGACATCGACTGAAGCTTTCTTT. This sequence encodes CASSFLETSTEAFF.

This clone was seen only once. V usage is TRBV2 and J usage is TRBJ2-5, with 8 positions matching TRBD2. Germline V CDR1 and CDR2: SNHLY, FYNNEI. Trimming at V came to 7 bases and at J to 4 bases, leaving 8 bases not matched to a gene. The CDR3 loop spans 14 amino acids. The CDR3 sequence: CASKRGRDRETQYF. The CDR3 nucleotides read TGTGCCAGCAAGCGGGGGAGAGACCGAGAGACCCAGTACTTC.

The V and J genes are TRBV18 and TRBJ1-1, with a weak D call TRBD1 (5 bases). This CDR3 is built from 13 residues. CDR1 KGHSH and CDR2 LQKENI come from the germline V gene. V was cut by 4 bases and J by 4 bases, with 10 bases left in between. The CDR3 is CASSQEGSTEAFF. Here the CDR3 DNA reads TGTGCCAGCTCACAGGAGGGGAGCACTGAAGCTTTCTTT.

For the CDR3, the DNA is TGTGCCAGTAGTCTAGCGGGAGGGATACGAGAGACCCAGTACTTC. It codes for CASSLAGGIRETQYF. The J gene is TRBJ2-5, the V gene TRBV19; 12 bases align to TRBD2. The CDR3 covers 15 residues. Germline loops: CDR1 LNHDA, CDR2 SQIVND (reference sequence). J lost 4 bases, V lost 5 bases, and 5 bases had no gene match.

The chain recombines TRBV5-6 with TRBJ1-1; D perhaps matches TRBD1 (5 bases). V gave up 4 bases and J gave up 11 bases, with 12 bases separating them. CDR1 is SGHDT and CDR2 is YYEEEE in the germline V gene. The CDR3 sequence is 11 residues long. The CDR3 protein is CASSLQDRAFF. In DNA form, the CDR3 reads TGTGCCAGCAGCCTACAGGATAGGGCTTTCTTT.

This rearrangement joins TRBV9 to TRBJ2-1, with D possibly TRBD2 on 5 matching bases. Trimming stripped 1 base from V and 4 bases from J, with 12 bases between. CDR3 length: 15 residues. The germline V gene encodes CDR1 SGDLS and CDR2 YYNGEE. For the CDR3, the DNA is TGTGCCAGCAGCGTATACCTTGGCGGGTACAATGAGCAGTTCTTC. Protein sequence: CASSVYLGGYNEQFF.